A selection of T cell receptor beta chains follows, all from one sample in a study of cytotoxic CD8 clonotypes in ibrutinib-treated CLL. The table came from immunoSEQ multiplex PCR; TCRdb's copy has only in-frame clones and leaves some out. The sample carries 97,000 or so clones, approximately 78% recorded once. This specimen was PBMCs, taken after 12 months of ibrutinib treatment. These receptors were obtained from a human donor with chronic lymphocytic leukemia. Both conserved end residues are part of each CDR3. A D gene is named only where the DNA matches it firmly.

>TRBJ2-3|TRBV11-3|.
CASSKDPLSLDTQYF
>TRBJ1-1|TRBV12-5|.
CASSQRRTTEAFF
>TRBJ1-2|TRBV6-5|.
CASRTLATGNYGYTF
>TRBJ2-7|TRBV11-3|.
CASSSGTSPQYF
>TRBJ2-7|TRBV15|TRBD1
CATSPTGEEAYEQYF
>TRBJ2-1|TRBV4-1|.
CASSQDFGRRYNEQFF
>TRBJ2-2|TRBV28|TRBD1
CASTKTTGGNTGELFF
>TRBJ2-2|TRBV5-6|.
CASRRQGGSTGELFF
>TRBJ2-3|TRBV10-3|TRBD2
CAIRTSGGTDTQYF
>TRBJ2-7|TRBV5-4|TRBD2
CASSDRGLAGGYEQYF
>TRBJ1-2|TRBV4-3|TRBD1
CASSQDRRGLYGYTF
>TRBJ2-7|TRBV5-6|.
CASSLRQGFSYEQYF
>TRBJ2-1|TRBV6-5|.
CASSYSTRREQFF
>TRBJ1-1|TRBV7-9|.
CASSLAVPGAFF
>TRBJ1-5|TRBV15|TRBD1
CATSGGSGTGDQPQHF
>TRBJ2-7|TRBV21-1|.
CASSIDRVYEQYF
>TRBJ2-3|TRBV10-3|TRBD1
CAITFDREGSSTDTQYF
>TRBJ1-6|TRBV10-3|.
CAIRDLNSPLHF
>TRBJ2-7|TRBV6-1|.
CASARQAGAYEQYF
>TRBJ1-1|TRBV6-5|TRBD1
CASSRGQGLGTEAFF
>TRBJ2-6|TRBV27|.
CASSFGSGANVLTF
>TRBJ1-1|TRBV12-2|.
CASRLATKTGSTTNTEAFF
>TRBJ2-7|TRBV30|.
CAWSPQGISYEQYF
>TRBJ2-4|TRBV5-6|TRBD2
CASSPSGAKNIQYF
>TRBJ1-1|TRBV11-2|.
CASSRGQMNTEAFF
>TRBJ1-2|TRBV6-6|.
CASSYSNQGDYGYTF
>TRBJ1-2|TRBV27|.
CASSLSGGQGYTF
>TRBJ2-3|TRBV9|TRBD1
CASSVAGQGTDTQYF
>TRBJ2-7|TRBV2|.
CASSEAEYEQYF
>TRBJ2-7|TRBV4-1|.
CASSPVAGVYYEQYF
>TRBJ1-5|TRBV2|.
CASDQGRLQPQHF
>TRBJ1-4|TRBV5-1|TRBD1
CASSLDGQGGEKLFF
>TRBJ1-4|TRBV6-6|.
CASSLKEKLFF
>TRBJ2-7|TRBV30|TRBD1
CAGQGQGSYEQYF
>TRBJ1-6|TRBV9|TRBD1
CASSAGGSPLHF
>TRBJ2-2|TRBV6-5|.
CASSPGRFQTGELFF
>TRBJ1-1|TRBV18|.
CASSPSFGGGSEAFF
>TRBJ1-2|TRBV7-2|.
CASSQPQGGVNYGYTF
>TRBJ2-7|TRBV11-3|TRBD1
CASSPSPDRGPYEQYF
>TRBJ2-1|TRBV11-3|TRBD1
CASSSTRGQGAGEQFF
>TRBJ1-5|TRBV25-1|TRBD1
CASSERTGTNQPQHF
>TRBJ2-7|TRBV4-1|TRBD2
CASSPGTSGTYEQYF
>TRBJ2-2|TRBV6-1|.
CASKLTNTGELFF
>TRBJ2-3|TRBV5-1|TRBD1
CASRDTGGAGTDTQYF
>TRBJ1-1|TRBV5-1|.
CASSSSGGRTEAFF
>TRBJ1-6|TRBV25-1|.
CASSESSGKGSPLHF
>TRBJ1-4|TRBV2|TRBD1
CASSEGTGAKYEKLFF
>TRBJ1-2|TRBV30|.
CAWSRQYDGYTF
>TRBJ2-3|TRBV19|.
CASSSTGTFSTDTQYF
>TRBJ1-5|TRBV30|.
CAWGAGSNQPQHF
>TRBJ1-2|TRBV7-2|TRBD1
CASSFADRNYGYTF
>TRBJ1-5|TRBV6-6|.
CASSYTAGYNQPQHF
>TRBJ2-6|TRBV4-1|TRBD1
CASSQDSGGYSSGANVLTF
>TRBJ1-2|TRBV28|TRBD1
CASSRQGGDRDGYTF
>TRBJ1-6|TRBV6-6|.
CASSMSGSSPLHF
>TRBJ2-5|TRBV4-1|.
CASSQVGLGLRETQYF
>TRBJ2-4|TRBV2|.
CATLLGLAKNIQYF